The T cell receptor beta chain under discussion was sequenced for a study of T cell clones after liver transplantation. Study-level information: In this trial, immunosuppression withdrawal was attempted within 2 years of liver transplant. Post-transplant blood was tracked for graft-donor-reactive T cell clones identified in a pre-transplant mixed lymphocyte reaction. Overall study results and limits: Graft donor-reactive T cells may have migrated into the graft rather than being deleted.

Germline V gives CDR1 SGHVS, CDR2 FQNEAQ. This CDR3 has 15 residues. The V and J ends lost 0 bases and 6 bases respectively, with 12 bases between them. Regarding this clone: What it binds is not known.

TCRdb keeps only in-frame clones here, not all; method: immunoSEQ multiplex PCR. This sample has about 20,000 clones, with 78% found just once. The chain couples TRBV7-8 to TRBJ1-5, with D perhaps TRBD1 (5 bases). Source: CD8+ T cells from blood, taken 52 to 60 months after liver transplant. This receptor was taken from a human patient who received a liver transplant. Some T cells may be graft donor cells. CDR3 nucleotide sequence: TGTGCCAGCAGCTTAGCGCGCGGGGCGGGTCAGCCCCAGCATTTT. Its protein product is CASSLARGAGQPQHF.